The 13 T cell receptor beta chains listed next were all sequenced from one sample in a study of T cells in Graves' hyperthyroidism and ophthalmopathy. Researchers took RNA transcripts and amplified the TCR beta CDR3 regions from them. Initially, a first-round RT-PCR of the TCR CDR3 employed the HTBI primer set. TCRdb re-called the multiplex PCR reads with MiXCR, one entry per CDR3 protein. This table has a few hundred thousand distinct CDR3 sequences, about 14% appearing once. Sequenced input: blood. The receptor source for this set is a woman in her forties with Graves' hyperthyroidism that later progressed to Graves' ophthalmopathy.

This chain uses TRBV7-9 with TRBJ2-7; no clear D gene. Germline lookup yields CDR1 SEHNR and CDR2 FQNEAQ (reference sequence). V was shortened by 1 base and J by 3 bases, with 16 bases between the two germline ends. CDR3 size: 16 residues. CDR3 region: CASSLGITTGNYEQYF. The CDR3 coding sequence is TGTGCCAGCAGCTTAGGCATTACTACTGGAAACTACGAGCAGTACTTC.

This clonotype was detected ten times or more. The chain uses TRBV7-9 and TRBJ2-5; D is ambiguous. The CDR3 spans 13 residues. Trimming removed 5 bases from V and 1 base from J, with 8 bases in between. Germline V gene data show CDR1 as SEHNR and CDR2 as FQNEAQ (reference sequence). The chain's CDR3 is CASSPPSQETQYF. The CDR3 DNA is TGTGCCAGCAGCCCCCCTAGCCAAGAGACCCAGTACTTC.

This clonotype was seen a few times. This chain's CDR3 is CASSYSIMLNTEAFF. The CDR3 DNA reads as TGTGCCAGCAGTTACTCGATCATGTTGAACACTGAAGCTTTCTTT. V and J are TRBV6-5 and TRBJ1-1; D gene uncertain. Trimming took 0 bases from V and 0 from J, leaving 8 bases between them. CDR3 length: 15 amino acids. Germline V gives CDR1 MNHEY, CDR2 SVGAGI.

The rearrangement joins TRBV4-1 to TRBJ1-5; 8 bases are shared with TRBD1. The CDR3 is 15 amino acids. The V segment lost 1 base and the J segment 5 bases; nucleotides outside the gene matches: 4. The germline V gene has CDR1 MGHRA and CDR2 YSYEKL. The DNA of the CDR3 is TGCGCCAGCAGCCAAGGGCAGGGGGCTGATCAGCCCCAGCATTTT. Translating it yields CASSQGQGADQPQHF.

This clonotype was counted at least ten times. The CDR3 bases are TGTGCCAGCAGTCAGAACCGGGACTTACTAACAGATACGCAGTATTTT. Amino acid sequence: CASSQNRDLLTDTQYF. The V call is TRBV27, the J call TRBJ2-3; TRBD2 is a possible D gene (6 bases). The CDR3 sequence is 16 residues long. Germline V gene data show CDR1 as MNHEY and CDR2 as SMNVEV (reference sequence). V gave up 5 bases and J gave up 3 bases, with 18 bases separating them.

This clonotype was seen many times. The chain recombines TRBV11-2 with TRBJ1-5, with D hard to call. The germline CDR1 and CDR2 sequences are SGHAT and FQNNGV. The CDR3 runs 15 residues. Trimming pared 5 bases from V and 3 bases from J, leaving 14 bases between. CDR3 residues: CASSAEEENNQPQHF. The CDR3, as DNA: TGTGCCAGCAGCGCGGAGGAGGAAAACAATCAGCCCCAGCATTTT.

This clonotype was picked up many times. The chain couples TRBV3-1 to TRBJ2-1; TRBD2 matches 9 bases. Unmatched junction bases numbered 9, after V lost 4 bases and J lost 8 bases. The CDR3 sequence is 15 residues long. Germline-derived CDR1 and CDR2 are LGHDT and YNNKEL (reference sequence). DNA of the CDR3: TGTGCCAGCAGCCTCGAGGGACTAGCTTCGGATGAGCAGTTCTTC. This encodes CASSLEGLASDEQFF.

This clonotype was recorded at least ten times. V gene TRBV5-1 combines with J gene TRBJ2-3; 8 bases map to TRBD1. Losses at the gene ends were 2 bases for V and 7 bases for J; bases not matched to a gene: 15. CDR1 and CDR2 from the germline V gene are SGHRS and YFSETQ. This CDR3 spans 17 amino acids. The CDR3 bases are TGCGCCAGCAGCTTCGCACCCGACAGGGGCCCCGCAAATACGCAGTATTTT. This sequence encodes CASSFAPDRGPANTQYF.

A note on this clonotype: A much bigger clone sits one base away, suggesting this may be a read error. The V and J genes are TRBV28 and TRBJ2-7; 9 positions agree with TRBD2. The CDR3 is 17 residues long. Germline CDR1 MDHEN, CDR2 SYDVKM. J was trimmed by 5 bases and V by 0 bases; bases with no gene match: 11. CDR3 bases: TGTGCCAGCAGTTTATGGTTAGCGGGAGTCCTTTCCCACGAGCAGTACTTC. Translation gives CASSLWLAGVLSHEQYF.

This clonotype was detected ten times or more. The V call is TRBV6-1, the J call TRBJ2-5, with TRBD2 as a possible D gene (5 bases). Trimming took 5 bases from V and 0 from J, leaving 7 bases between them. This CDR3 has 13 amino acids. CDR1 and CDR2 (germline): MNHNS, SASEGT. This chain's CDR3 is CASSKRYQETQYF. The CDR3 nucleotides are TGTGCCAGCAGTAAGCGGTACCAAGAGACCCAGTACTTC.

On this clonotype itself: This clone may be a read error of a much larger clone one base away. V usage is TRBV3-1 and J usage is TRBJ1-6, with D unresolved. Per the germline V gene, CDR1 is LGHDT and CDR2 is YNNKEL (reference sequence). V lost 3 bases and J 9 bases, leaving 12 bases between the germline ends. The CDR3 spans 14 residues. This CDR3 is CASSQFDRGSPLHF. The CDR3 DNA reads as TGTGCCAGCAGCCAGTTCGACCGGGGTTCACCCCTCCACTTT.

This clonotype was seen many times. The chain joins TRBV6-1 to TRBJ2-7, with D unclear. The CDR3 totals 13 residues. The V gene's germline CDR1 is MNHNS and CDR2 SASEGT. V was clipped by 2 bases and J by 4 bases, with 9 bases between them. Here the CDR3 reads CASSEPRSYEQYF. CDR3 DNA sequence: TGTGCCAGCAGTGAACCGCGCAGTTACGAGCAGTACTTC.

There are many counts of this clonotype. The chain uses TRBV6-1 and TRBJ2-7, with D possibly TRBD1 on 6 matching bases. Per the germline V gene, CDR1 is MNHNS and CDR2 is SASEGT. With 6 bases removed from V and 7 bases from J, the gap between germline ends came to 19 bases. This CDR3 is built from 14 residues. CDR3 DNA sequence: TGTGCCAGCAGCGAGATGGGCAGGGGCAGGGAGCAGTACTTC. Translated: CASSEMGRGREQYF.